These 27 T cell receptor beta chains came from one sample sequenced in a study of pediatric ulcerative colitis. Rectal tissue came from one to two pinch biopsies taken at colonoscopy. Assay used: immunoSEQ multiplex PCR; TCRdb lists only in-frame clones, some missing. The sample holds 17,000 or so clones, around 74% seen once. Sequencing input: gut tissue. The receptors come from a girl between 10 and 17 years old with moderate ulcerative colitis.

V and J are TRBV27 and TRBJ1-5; 7 bases map to TRBD1. CDR1 is MNHEY and CDR2 is SMNVEV in the germline V gene (reference sequence). Trimming took 5 bases from V and 6 from J; bases not matched to a gene: 7. The CDR3 covers 14 residues. The CDR3 DNA reads TGTGCCAGCAGTCCCCCAGGGGGAGTTCAGCCCCAGCATTTT. It is translated as CASSPPGGVQPQHF.

This clone qualifies as medium-sized. The chain is built from TRBV9 and TRBJ1-3; D remains unclear. V was trimmed by 3 bases and J by 0 bases, leaving 7 bases between them. The CDR3 totals 14 residues. Looked up from germline, CDR1 is SGDLS and CDR2 is YYNGEE. As DNA, the CDR3 is TGTGCCAGCAGCGCGGGCCACTCTGGAAACACCATATATTTT. Its protein product is CASSAGHSGNTIYF.

This chain connects TRBV28 to TRBJ1-4; 9 bases agree with TRBD1. Germline loops: CDR1 MDHEN, CDR2 SYDVKM. The junction had 6 bases not matched to a gene; V was cut back by 5 bases and J by 5 bases. This CDR3 has 15 amino acids. CDR3 sequence: CASSPGQGQNEKLFF. The CDR3 DNA follows: TGTGCCAGCAGTCCCGGACAGGGGCAAAATGAAAAACTGTTTTTT. Drawing the rest from reference TRBV28 and TRBJ1-4, the complete variable domain is DVKVTQSSRYLVKRTGEKVFLECVQDMDHENMFWYRQDPGLGLRLIYFSYDVKMKEKGDIPEGYSVSREKKERFSLILESASTNQTSMYLCASSPGQGQNEKLFFGSGTQLSVL.

This chain connects TRBV30 to TRBJ2-5; D not certain. The CDR3 contains 10 residues. V was trimmed by 7 bases and J by 9 bases, leaving 12 bases between them. CDR1 is GTSNPN, CDR2 SVGIG, per germline (reference sequence). CDR3: CAYGIWAQYF. The CDR3, as DNA: TGTGCCTACGGAATTTGGGCCCAGTACTTC.

This clone was counted between two and nine times. The chain carries TRBV7-9 and TRBJ1-5; D is perhaps TRBD1 (6 bases). CDR1 and CDR2 (germline): SEHNR, FQNEAQ (reference sequence). Trimming took 6 bases from V and 3 from J, leaving 12 bases between them. This CDR3 is 14 amino acids long. The CDR3: CASSSDRSNQPQHF. CDR3 DNA sequence: TGTGCCAGCAGTTCCGACAGGTCCAATCAGCCCCAGCATTTT.

The genes are TRBV5-1 and TRBJ1-5; TRBD1 matches at 7 bases. Unmatched junction bases numbered 4, after V lost 4 bases and J lost 6 bases. From germline, CDR1 is SGHRS and CDR2 YFSETQ. The CDR3 is made up of 13 amino acids. The DNA for the CDR3 is TGCGCCAGCAGCATGACAGGGACTCAGCCCCAGCATTTT. Amino acid sequence: CASSMTGTQPQHF.

The rearrangement links TRBV23-1 to TRBJ2-7; 7 bases map to TRBD1. TRBV23-1 carries the ORF label, with uncertain function. The CDR3 has 16 amino acids. V was pared by 7 bases and J by 9 bases, with 21 bases of the junction left unmatched. CDR3 sequence reads: CASTPSNRDSGLGQYF. In nucleotides, the CDR3 is TGCGCCAGCACCCCATCCAACCGGGACAGCGGACTCGGGCAGTACTTC.

The chain joins TRBV11-2 to TRBJ1-2; tentatively, D is TRBD1 (6 bases). V was shortened by 5 bases and J by 8 bases, with 18 bases between the two germline ends. The CDR3 extends over 14 amino acids. CDR1 SGHAT and CDR2 FQNNGV come from the germline V gene. For the CDR3, the DNA is TGTGCCAGCAGCCCCCCCCCGGGGGGACACGGCTACACCTTC. Protein: CASSPPPGGHGYTF.

This clone has more than one count but fewer than ten. This chain connects TRBV6-1 to TRBJ1-5; D is unclear. Between the trimmed V and J ends, which lost 0 bases and 6 bases, there was a span of 9 bases. The CDR3 has 14 amino acids. The germline CDR1 and CDR2 sequences are MNHNS and SASEGT. The CDR3 loop is CASSEAVGSQPQHF. The CDR3 DNA reads as TGTGCCAGCAGTGAAGCTGTGGGGAGTCAGCCCCAGCATTTT.

V and J are TRBV7-9 and TRBJ2-5, with 9 bases matching TRBD1. Germline values: CDR1 SEHNR, CDR2 FQNEAQ (reference sequence). The CDR3 runs to 17 residues. With 4 bases clipped from V and 1 base from J, the junction kept 10 bases outside the gene matches. DNA for the CDR3: TGTGCCAGCAGCTCGCCTTACGGGACAGGGTTCCAAGAGACCCAGTACTTC. Encoded protein: CASSSPYGTGFQETQYF.

The chain carries TRBV10-2 and TRBJ2-5; D possibly uses TRBD1 or TRBD2 (5 bases each). The germline V and J ends were trimmed by 3 bases and 5 bases, with 13 bases remaining between them. The CDR3 is 14 amino acids. The germline V gene has CDR1 WSHSY and CDR2 SAAADI. The CDR3 sequence: CASSDLRDVETQYF. The CDR3 DNA is TGCGCCAGCAGTGACCTCAGGGACGTGGAGACCCAGTACTTC.

The genes are TRBV7-3 and TRBJ2-2; 7 positions agree with TRBD1. Germline-derived CDR1 and CDR2 are SGHTA and FQGTGA. V trimming: 2 bases; J trimming: 2 bases; junction bases outside the gene matches: 2. CDR3 length: 15 residues. This chain's CDR3 is CASSLGTANTGELFF. In DNA, the CDR3 is TGTGCCAGCAGCTTAGGGACAGCAAACACCGGGGAGCTGTTTTTT.

This chain connects TRBV7-6 to TRBJ2-7; TRBD1 agrees at 7 bases. The CDR3 has 15 amino acids. Germline V CDR1 and CDR2: SGHVS, FNYEAQ. V dropped 1 base and J dropped 2; count of bases not matched to a gene: 5. In DNA form, the CDR3 reads TGTGCCAGCAGCTTAGGGACAGGAGTCACCTACGAGCAGTACTTC. It codes for CASSLGTGVTYEQYF. Variable domain in full (rest from reference TRBV7-6 and TRBJ2-7): GAGVSQSPRYKVTKRGQDVALRCDPISGHVSLYWYRQALGQGPEFLTYFNYEAQQDKSGLPNDRFSAERPEGSISTLTIQRTEQRDSAMYRCASSLGTGVTYEQYFGPGTRLTVT.

The chain joins TRBV5-6 to TRBJ1-2; D call uncertain. The V gene's germline CDR1 is SGHDT and CDR2 YYEEEE. V was cut by 2 bases and J by 2 bases, with 10 bases left in between. The CDR3 spans 14 residues. This chain's CDR3 is CASSFWTGNYGYTF. CDR3 sequence (DNA): TGTGCCAGCAGCTTCTGGACGGGAAACTATGGCTACACCTTC.

The chain has TRBV7-9 and TRBJ1-4, with D possibly being TRBD1 (5 bases). CDR3 size: 14 residues. Germline assignment: CDR1 SEHNR and CDR2 FQNEAQ (reference sequence). V was shortened by 5 bases and J by 2 bases, with 9 bases between the two germline ends. Here the CDR3 reads CASSRQYTNEKLFF. The CDR3 DNA is TGTGCCAGCAGCCGACAGTATACTAATGAAAAACTGTTTTTT.

The chain recombines TRBV6-1 with TRBJ2-5; D might be TRBD1 or TRBD2, each matching 5 bases. The CDR3 extends over 12 amino acids. The germline gives CDR1 MNHNS, CDR2 SASEGT. V lost 7 bases to trimming and J lost 4 bases, with 10 bases between them. The CDR3 region is CASNPGLETQYF. The DNA of the CDR3 is TGTGCCAGCAACCCGGGGCTAGAGACCCAGTACTTC.

CDR3 in amino acids: CAIGTGAYEQYF. For the CDR3, the DNA is TGTGCCATCGGGACAGGGGCCTACGAGCAGTACTTC. V is TRBV10-3 and J is TRBJ2-7; 10 bases match TRBD1. Per germline, CDR1 ENHRY and CDR2 SYGVKD. The CDR3 loop spans 12 amino acids. V lost 8 bases and J lost 2; bases outside the gene matches: 0.

V is TRBV19 and J is TRBJ2-3; 15 bases map to TRBD2. Germline V gene lookup returns CDR1 LNHDA and CDR2 SQIVND (reference sequence). The ends lost 5 bases at V and 1 base at J; junction bases unmatched: 7. The CDR3 totals 18 residues. In DNA, the CDR3 is TGTGCCAGTAGTTCGGGACTAGCGGGGGGCCCCGGCACAGATACGCAGTATTTT. This translates into CASSSGLAGGPGTDTQYF.

This clone was detected once. The rearrangement uses TRBV27 and TRBJ1-1, with 10 positions matching TRBD1. The trim removed 0 bases at V and 5 bases at J, leaving 3 bases unmatched. Germline V lookup: CDR1 MNHEY, CDR2 SMNVEV (reference sequence). The CDR3 length is 15 residues. The CDR3 region is CASSLSTGGRTEAFF. DNA for the CDR3: TGTGCCAGCAGTTTATCGACAGGGGGCAGGACTGAAGCTTTCTTT.

The rearrangement joins TRBV10-1 to TRBJ2-3, with 12 positions matching TRBD2. The CDR3 extends over 18 amino acids. The germline gives CDR1 WNHNN, CDR2 SYGVQD (reference sequence). V was pared by 0 bases and J by 0 bases, with 4 bases of the junction left unmatched. Here the CDR3 reads CASSESGLAGPSTDTQYF. DNA of the CDR3: TGCGCCAGCAGTGAGTCAGGACTAGCGGGACCCAGCACAGATACGCAGTATTTT.

The V call is TRBV7-2, the J call TRBJ2-3; 9 positions agree with TRBD2. Germline CDR1 and CDR2: SGHTA and FQGNSA. This CDR3 has 16 residues. V trimming: 1 base; J trimming: 3 bases; junction bases outside the gene matches: 5. The CDR3 loop reads CASSLVASGTTDTQYF. The CDR3 DNA reads as TGTGCCAGCAGCTTAGTGGCTAGCGGGACGACAGATACGCAGTATTTT.

This chain links TRBV5-4 with TRBJ2-7, with D possibly TRBD1 on 6 matching bases. The ends were cut back, 1 base at V and 6 bases at J, with 17 bases in the middle. Germline V gene lookup returns CDR1 SGHNT and CDR2 YYREEE (reference sequence). CDR3 length: 15 amino acids. The CDR3 DNA sequence: TGTGCCAGCAGCTTGTCGGGGCAGGGGAAGCGCGAGCAGTACTTC. Its protein is CASSLSGQGKREQYF.

This clone has just one count. The rearrangement uses TRBV28 and TRBJ1-5; TRBD1 aligns across 9 bases. The CDR3 has 12 amino acids. V lost 8 bases, J lost 6 bases, and 2 bases stayed unmatched. CDR1 is MDHEN, CDR2 SYDVKM, per germline. CDR3 sequence reads: CASGTGTQPQHF. The CDR3 nucleotides read TGTGCCAGCGGGACAGGGACTCAGCCCCAGCATTTT. The whole variable domain, remainder taken from reference TRBV28 and TRBJ1-5, is DVKVTQSSRYLVKRTGEKVFLECVQDMDHENMFWYRQDPGLGLRLIYFSYDVKMKEKGDIPEGYSVSREKKERFSLILESASTNQTSMYLCASGTGTQPQHFGDGTRLSIL.

This clone was seen a few times. CDR3 sequence (DNA): TGCGCCAGCAGCTTGGACTCCTTTGGGCCAGAGACCCAGTACTTC. It translates to CASSLDSFGPETQYF. The rearrangement joins TRBV5-1 to TRBJ2-5, with D unresolved. V dropped 0 bases and J dropped 4 bases, with 13 bases sitting between them. The CDR3 consists of 15 residues. Looked up from germline, CDR1 is SGHRS and CDR2 is YFSETQ.

V usage is TRBV6-1 and J usage is TRBJ1-1, with D perhaps matching TRBD1 (5 bases). Trimming stripped 6 bases from V and 0 bases from J, with 8 bases between. Per germline, CDR1 MNHNS and CDR2 SASEGT. This CDR3 spans 13 amino acids. The CDR3 nucleotides read TGTGCCAGCAGGCAGGACATGAACACTGAAGCTTTCTTT. The encoded protein is CASRQDMNTEAFF.

This clone showed up just a few times. The sample carries other DNA sequences with the same CDR3. The chain recombines TRBV18 with TRBJ1-1; D gene unclear. The CDR3 runs to 13 residues. V was cut by 3 bases and J by 8 bases, with 13 bases left in between. Germline loops: CDR1 KGHSH, CDR2 LQKENI. CDR3 region: CASSPSDTREAFF. In DNA form, the CDR3 reads TGTGCCAGCTCACCCAGCGACACACGCGAAGCTTTCTTT.

V gene TRBV5-4 combines with J gene TRBJ2-5, with 11 bases lining up with TRBD1. The CDR3 extends over 15 amino acids. V shed 4 bases, J shed 4 bases, and the junction held 6 bases outside the gene matches. Germline CDR1 SGHNT, CDR2 YYREEE (reference sequence). The CDR3 protein is CASSTDRGPGETQYF. Written as DNA, the CDR3 is TGTGCCAGCAGCACGGACAGGGGGCCGGGAGAGACCCAGTACTTC. The variable domain in full, with the rest retrieved from reference TRBV5-4 and TRBJ2-5, is ETGVTQSPTHLIKTRGQQVTLRCSSQSGHNTVSWYQQALGQGPQFIFQYYREEENGRGNFPPRFSGLQFPNYSSELNVNALELDDSALYLCASSTDRGPGETQYFGPGTRLLVL.